This T cell receptor (beta chain) is drawn from a study of T cell repertoires in cytomegalovirus infection. Turning to the study itself: The public TCR beta signatures pointed to both CMV infection and matching HLA type.

TCRdb called the reads again in MiXCR, with one record for every CDR3 protein. The sample contains about 490,000 distinct CDR3 sequences, approximately 25% of which appear only once. This CDR3 region has 12 residues. The V gene lost 6 bases and the J gene lost 2 bases, with 7 bases spanning the gap. The germline V gene has CDR1 SQVTM and CDR2 ANQGSEA. This clonotype was counted a few times. As yet, its antigen is unknown. Study observations and caveats: The study found HLA-C-restricted CMV-specific TCR beta clonotypes dominating the ex vivo response. Cumulative public TCR beta family frequency identified CMV carriers with the relevant HLA.

The V call is TRBV29-1, the J call TRBJ2-2; D unresolved. Sequencing was performed on PBMCs. This receptor was obtained from a human donor in good health (CMV status not recorded). Some clones in this sample may be carry-over from other donors' samples. CDR3 in DNA: TGCAGCGTGAAATCCAACACCGGGGAGCTGTTTTTT. Translated, it gives CSVKSNTGELFF.